This is a list of T cell receptor beta chains from one sample in a study of OX40 agonist ivuxolimab in advanced cancers. Using immunoSEQ multiplex PCR, the repertoire was profiled, and TCRdb retains in-frame clones only, with some absent. The data contain roughly 75,000 clones, around 83% of them seen just once; the ten biggest clones take up 0.76%. The sample consisted of CD4+ or CD8+ T cells sorted from blood, taken in a trial of the OX40 agonist ivuxolimab. The origin of the receptors is an adult with an advanced solid tumor such as melanoma, head and neck, liver or kidney cancer. CDR3s include the opening cysteine and the closing phenylalanine or tryptophan. Fields, in order: J gene, V gene, clone size, CDR3 protein. The size of a clone is reported for some rows only, either as once, few or many, or as a class for expanded clones.

TRBJ1-2 TRBV2 - CASRGRWTANYGYTF
TRBJ1-5 TRBV18 - CASSPPGGNQPQHF
TRBJ1-5 TRBV7-7 - CASSLEGYRGDQPQHF
TRBJ2-1 TRBV5-1 - CASSLGRDEGNEQFF
TRBJ1-2 TRBV7-2 - CASSLGRYGYTF
TRBJ1-2 TRBV7-3 - CASTRTGGDYGYTF
TRBJ2-5 TRBV5-1 - CASSLAPGGETQYF
TRBJ2-5 TRBV11-3 - CASSYRGGEETQYF
TRBJ1-2 TRBV5-1 few CASSLGTTYGYTF
TRBJ1-2 TRBV2 - CASRGGGLTYGYTF
TRBJ2-7 TRBV4-1 - CASSLDRPYEQYF
TRBJ1-1 TRBV29-1 - CSVEITKGGPAFF
TRBJ1-3 TRBV27 few CASSSQGAAILLYSGNTIYF